Below are 18 T cell receptor beta chains sequenced from a single sample in a study of cytomegalovirus exposure and HLA in healthy donors. Repertoires were generated with immunoSEQ multiplex PCR, while TCRdb's copy carries only in-frame clones and drops some. The sample comprises over 120,000 clones, 85% to 95% of which are singletons, and 1.8% rests with the top ten. Sequenced input: PBMCs. These receptors all stem from a man younger than 30 in good health and CMV-seropositive.

The gene calls are TRBV10-3 and TRBJ2-7, with TRBD2 identical over 9 bases. V shed 3 bases, J shed 3 bases, and the junction held 9 bases outside the gene matches. This CDR3 is built from 16 residues. Germline V CDR1 and CDR2: ENHRY, SYGVKD. This chain's CDR3 is CAISEIGGRGGYEQYF. Here the CDR3 DNA reads TGTGCCATCAGTGAAATTGGCGGGAGGGGTGGCTACGAGCAGTACTTC.

V and J are TRBV6-4 and TRBJ1-2; 11 positions match TRBD1. Looked up from germline, CDR1 is MRHNA and CDR2 is SNTAGT. Trimming at V came to 5 bases and at J to 0 bases, leaving 11 bases not matched to a gene. The CDR3 contains 18 residues. CDR3 sequence (DNA): TGTGCCAGCAGTTTGGAAGGACAGGGGGCTGCCGCTAACTATGGCTACACCTTC. Protein sequence: CASSLEGQGAAANYGYTF.

The chain links TRBV10-3 to TRBJ2-7; 9 nucleotides line up with TRBD1. This CDR3 has 14 residues. From germline, CDR1 is ENHRY and CDR2 SYGVKD. V was pared by 10 bases and J by 2 bases, with 9 bases of the junction left unmatched. The CDR3 DNA reads TGTGCCACCATAGGGGGACAGGGAACCTACGAGCAGTACTTC. Translated: CATIGGQGTYEQYF.

The CDR3 DNA reads TGTGCCAGCAGTTCCGACAGGGGGCTCGGCCAGCCCCAGCATTTT. It codes for CASSSDRGLGQPQHF. This chain uses TRBV28 with TRBJ1-5; 10 nucleotides agree with TRBD1. Per germline, CDR1 MDHEN and CDR2 SYDVKM. V was pared by 4 bases and J by 7 bases, with 7 bases of the junction left unmatched. The CDR3 totals 15 residues.

The genes are TRBV6-6 and TRBJ2-3, with D possibly TRBD2 on 5 matching bases. The CDR3 consists of 16 residues. Trimming shortened V by 6 bases and J by 0 bases, and 16 bases separated the two germline ends. CDR1 and CDR2 from the germline V gene are MNHNY and SVGAGI (reference sequence). The CDR3, as DNA: TGTGCCAGCAGCTGTGCGGGTGATCCTAGCACAGATACGCAGTATTTT. Its protein product is CASSCAGDPSTDTQYF.

This chain links TRBV12-2 with TRBJ2-2; no check of the table's D call, TRBD2, against the DNA was made. TRBV12-2 is marked as a pseudogene. The CDR3 sequence is 17 residues long. The CDR3 is CASRLASGSGKTGELFF. The CDR3 DNA reads as TGTGCAAGTCGCTTAGCGTCCGGGAGTGGTAAAACCGGGGAGCTGTTTTTT.

The chain combines TRBV7-4 with TRBJ1-5, with TRBD1 matching over 8 bases. CDR3 length: 15 residues. V shed 6 bases and J 3 bases; nucleotides not matched to a gene: 7. From germline, CDR1 is SGHVT and CDR2 SQSDAQ. The CDR3 loop is CASSPKDRVNQPQHF. DNA of the CDR3: TGTGCCAGCAGTCCTAAGGACAGGGTCAATCAGCCCCAGCATTTT.

In DNA form, the CDR3 reads TGTGCCAGCAGTCAGGAATACACCGGGGAGCTGTTTTTT. This translates into CASSQEYTGELFF. V usage is TRBV7-3 and J usage is TRBJ2-2; D is unresolved. V was cut by 6 bases and J by 3 bases, with 8 bases left in between. The CDR3 consists of 13 residues. The germline CDR1 and CDR2 sequences are SGHTA and FQGTGA. The full variable domain, rest sourced from reference TRBV7-3 and TRBJ2-2, is GAGVSQTPSNKVTEKGKYVELRCDPISGHTALYWYRQSLGQGPEFLIYFQGTGAADDSGLPNDRFFAVRPEGSVSTLKIQRTERGDSAVYLCASSQEYTGELFFGEGSRLTVL.

The V call is TRBV5-1, the J call TRBJ2-1, with TRBD2 as a possible D gene (6 bases). Germline V gene data show CDR1 as SGHRS and CDR2 as YFSETQ. V was shortened by 0 bases and J by 5 bases, with 12 bases between the two germline ends. This CDR3 region has 15 residues. In DNA, the CDR3 is TGCGCCAGCAGCTTGGACGGGAGAAAAAACAATGAGCAGTTCTTC. Residues: CASSLDGRKNNEQFF.

The chain recombines TRBV5-1 with TRBJ2-7; possible D gene TRBD2, 6 bases. Looked up from germline, CDR1 is SGHRS and CDR2 is YFSETQ. CDR3 size: 15 residues. V was cut by 4 bases and J by 0 bases, with 14 bases left in between. The CDR3 protein is CASSPPDGSSYEQYF. For the CDR3, the DNA is TGCGCCAGCAGCCCCCCGGACGGGAGCTCCTACGAGCAGTACTTC.

This clone was counted only a few times. The chain recombines TRBV9 with TRBJ1-1, with D unclear. With 4 bases removed from V and 14 bases from J, the gap between germline ends came to 18 bases. CDR1 is SGDLS, CDR2 YYNGEE, per germline. The length of the CDR3 is 12 residues. The DNA for the CDR3 is TGTGCCAGCAGCTCAAGTCCCTATACGAGGTTCTTT. Translation: CASSSSPYTRFF.

The chain uses TRBV7-9 and TRBJ2-7; TRBD2 aligns across 8 bases. V was clipped by 3 bases and J by 1 base; unmatched bases: 14. The germline CDR1 and CDR2 sequences are SEHNR and FQNEAQ (reference sequence). This CDR3 has 18 residues. CDR3 protein: CASSFTTGGSMQSYEQYF. The CDR3 region has the DNA TGTGCCAGCAGCTTCACAACGGGAGGGAGTATGCAATCCTACGAGCAGTACTTC.

As for this clone: This sample includes further DNA sequences coding for the same CDR3. The V and J genes are TRBV27 and TRBJ2-7, with 11 nucleotides matching TRBD2. Trimming took 6 bases from V and 0 from J; bases not matched to a gene: 4. Germline lookup yields CDR1 MNHEY and CDR2 SMNVEV (reference sequence). The CDR3 sequence is 15 residues long. For the CDR3, the DNA is TGTGCCAGCAGCCCTGGGACTAGCGGCTCCTACGAGCAGTACTTC. Translation: CASSPGTSGSYEQYF.

This clone occurred once. The V call is TRBV14, the J call TRBJ1-1; D ambiguous. Germline V CDR1 and CDR2: SGHDN, FVKESK. The V and J ends lost 0 bases and 8 bases respectively, with 10 bases between them. The CDR3 totals 13 residues. The CDR3 DNA is TGTGCCAGCAGCCAAGAGGCCCTGGCAGAAGCTTTCTTT. Its protein product is CASSQEALAEAFF. The variable domain in full, completed from reference TRBV14 and TRBJ1-1, reads EAGVTQFPSHSVIEKGQTVTLRCDPISGHDNLYWYRRVMGKEIKFLLHFVKESKQDESGMPNNRFLAERTGGTYSTLKVQPAELEDSGVYFCASSQEALAEAFFGQGTRLTVV.

V gene TRBV2 combines with J gene TRBJ2-1; 8 positions agree with TRBD1. Germline assignment: CDR1 SNHLY and CDR2 FYNNEI. The CDR3 runs to 12 residues. Unmatched junction bases numbered 6, after V lost 5 bases and J lost 12 bases. The CDR3 region is CASSNDRGGQFF. DNA of the CDR3: TGTGCCAGCAGTAATGACAGGGGAGGGCAGTTCTTC.

The chain employs TRBV28 and TRBJ1-5; TRBD1 might be the D (6 bases). The CDR3 spans 15 residues. Trimming stripped 3 bases from V and 6 bases from J, with 15 bases between. Germline assignment: CDR1 MDHEN and CDR2 SYDVKM. In DNA form, the CDR3 reads TGTGCCAGCAGTTTGAGACAGGTTAGGGGTCAGCCCCAGCATTTT. It encodes CASSLRQVRGQPQHF. Based on the CDR3 plus reference TRBV28 and TRBJ1-5, the full variable domain is DVKVTQSSRYLVKRTGEKVFLECVQDMDHENMFWYRQDPGLGLRLIYFSYDVKMKEKGDIPEGYSVSREKKERFSLILESASTNQTSMYLCASSLRQVRGQPQHFGDGTRLSIL.

The V gene is TRBV18, the J gene TRBJ1-4; 9 nucleotides line up with TRBD1. The CDR3 sequence is 14 residues long. The J segment lost 7 bases and the V segment lost 6 bases, leaving 6 bases of the junction unmatched. CDR1 and CDR2 from the germline V gene are KGHSH and LQKENI. The CDR3 loop is CASSPGQGFEKLFF. Written as DNA, the CDR3 is TGTGCCAGCTCCCCTGGACAGGGGTTTGAAAAACTGTTTTTT.

The chain carries TRBV11-2 and TRBJ2-2, with TRBD1 matching 7 bases. With 5 bases clipped from V and 0 bases from J, the junction kept 3 bases outside the gene matches. The CDR3 has 15 residues. Germline values: CDR1 SGHAT, CDR2 FQNNGV. The CDR3 sequence: CASSHGTANTGELFF. As DNA, the CDR3 is TGTGCCAGCAGCCACGGGACAGCGAACACCGGGGAGCTGTTTTTT.